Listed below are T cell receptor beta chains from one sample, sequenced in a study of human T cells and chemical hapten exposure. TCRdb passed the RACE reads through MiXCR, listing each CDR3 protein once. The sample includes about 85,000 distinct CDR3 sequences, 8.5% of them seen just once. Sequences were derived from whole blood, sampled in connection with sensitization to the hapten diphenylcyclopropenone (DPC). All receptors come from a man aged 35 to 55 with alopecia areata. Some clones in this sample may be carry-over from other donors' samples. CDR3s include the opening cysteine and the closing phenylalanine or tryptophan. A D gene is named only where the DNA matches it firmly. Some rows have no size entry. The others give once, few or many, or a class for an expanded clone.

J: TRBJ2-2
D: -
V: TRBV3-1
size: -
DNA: TGTGCCAGCAGCCAGGCCTTTGGGGCCAACACCGGGGAGCTGTTTTTT
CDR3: CASSQAFGANTGELFF

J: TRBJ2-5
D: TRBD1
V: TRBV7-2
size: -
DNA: TGTGCCAGCAGCTCAGCTACAGGGGGACGAGAGACCCAGTACTTC
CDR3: CASSSATGGRETQYF

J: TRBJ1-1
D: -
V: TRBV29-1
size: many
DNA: TGCAGCGTTGAAACCCGGATGAACACTGAAGCTTTCTTT
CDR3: CSVETRMNTEAFF

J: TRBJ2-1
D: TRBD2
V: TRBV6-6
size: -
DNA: TGTGCCAGCAGACCTGGGACTAGCGGGATGTACAATGAGCAGTTCTTC
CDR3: CASRPGTSGMYNEQFF

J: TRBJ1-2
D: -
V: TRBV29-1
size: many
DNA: TGCAGCGTTGATGGGCAGGGGTATGGCTACACCTTC
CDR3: CSVDGQGYGYTF

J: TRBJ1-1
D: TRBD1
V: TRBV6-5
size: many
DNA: TGTGCCAGCAGCGCTTTACAGGGGCACACTGAAGCTTTCTTT
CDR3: CASSALQGHTEAFF

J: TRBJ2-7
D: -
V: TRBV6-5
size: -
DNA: TGTGCCAGCAGCCCCGGCGAGTTATCCTACGAGCAGTACTTC
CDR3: CASSPGELSYEQYF

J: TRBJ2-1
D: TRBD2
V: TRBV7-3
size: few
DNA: TGTGCCAGCAGCTTAGGTTGGCTAGCGGAATACAATGAGCAGTTCTTC
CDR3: CASSLGWLAEYNEQFF

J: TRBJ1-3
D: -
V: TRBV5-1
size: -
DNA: TGCGCCAGCAGCCAAGGACGCGGATTCTCTGGAAACACCATATATTTT
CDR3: CASSQGRGFSGNTIYF

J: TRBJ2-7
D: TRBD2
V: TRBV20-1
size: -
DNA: TGCAGTACGGGACTAGGACCCTACGAGCAGTACTTC
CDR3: CSTGLGPYEQYF

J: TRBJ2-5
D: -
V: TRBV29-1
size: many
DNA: TGCAGCGTTGAGTCCGGAGAGACCCAGTACTTC
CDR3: CSVESGETQYF

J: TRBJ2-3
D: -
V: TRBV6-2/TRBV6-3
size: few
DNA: TGTGCCAGCAGTCCCCGGGGAGTTTTGGATACGCAGTATTTT
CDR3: CASSPRGVLDTQYF

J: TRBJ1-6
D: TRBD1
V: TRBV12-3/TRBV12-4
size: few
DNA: TGTGCCAGTCGGTACTCCGGGACAGATAATTCACCCCTCCACTTT
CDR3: CASRYSGTDNSPLHF

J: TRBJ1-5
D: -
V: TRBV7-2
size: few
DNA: TGTGCCAGCAGCTTAGGGCGCAATCAGCCCCAGCATTTT
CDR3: CASSLGRNQPQHF

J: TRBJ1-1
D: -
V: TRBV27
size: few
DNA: TGTGCCAGCAGTTTAAATGGCCGCGAAGCTTTCTTT
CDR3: CASSLNGREAFF

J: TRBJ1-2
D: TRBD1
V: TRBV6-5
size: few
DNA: TGTGCCAGCAGTTATTCCCGGGGACAGGGGCTATTAATCTATGGCTACACCTTC
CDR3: CASSYSRGQGLLIYGYTF

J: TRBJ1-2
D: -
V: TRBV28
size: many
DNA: TGTGCCAGCAGTTTGACAGAATTCTATGGCTACACCTTC
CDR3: CASSLTEFYGYTF

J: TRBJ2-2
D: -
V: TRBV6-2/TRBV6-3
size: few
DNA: TGTGCCAGCAGTCCACGGGGGCCACAAATTATAACCGGGGAGCTGTTTTTT
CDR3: CASSPRGPQIITGELFF

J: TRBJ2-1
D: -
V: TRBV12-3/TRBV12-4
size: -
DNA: TGTGCCAGCACCGACATGTCTGAGCAGTTCTTC
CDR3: CASTDMSEQFF

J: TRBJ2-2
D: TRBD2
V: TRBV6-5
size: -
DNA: TGTGCCAGCACGAGACTAGCAGGCACCGGGGAGCTGTTTTTT
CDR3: CASTRLAGTGELFF

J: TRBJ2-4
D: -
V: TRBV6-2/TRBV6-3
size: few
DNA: TGTGCCAGCAGTTATCGTGAAGGGGGTCCCGCGAGATGGGCCAAAAACATTCAGTACTTC
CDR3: CASSYREGGPARWAKNIQYF

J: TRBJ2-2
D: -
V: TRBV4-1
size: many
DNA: TGCGCCAGCAGCCAAGGGTATGGAGGGAGTGACACCGGGGAGCTGTTTTTT
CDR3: CASSQGYGGSDTGELFF

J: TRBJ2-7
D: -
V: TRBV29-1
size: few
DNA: TGCAGCGCCATCTACGGGACTTTTGAGCAGTACTTC
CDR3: CSAIYGTFEQYF

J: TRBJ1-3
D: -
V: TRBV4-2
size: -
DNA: TGTGCCAGCAGCCAAGATGGTGGGGACTCTGGAAACACCATATATTTT
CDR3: CASSQDGGDSGNTIYF

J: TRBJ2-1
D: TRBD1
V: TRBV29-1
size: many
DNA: TGCAGCGTTGCCCTCCCCACGGGACAGGGATACAATGAGCAGTTCTTC
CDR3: CSVALPTGQGYNEQFF

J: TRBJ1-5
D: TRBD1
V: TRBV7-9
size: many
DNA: TGTGCCAGCAGCTTCTTCGCAGGGACAGGCCCGAAGCCCCAGCATTTT
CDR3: CASSFFAGTGPKPQHF

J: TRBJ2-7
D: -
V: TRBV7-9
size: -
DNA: TGTGCCAGCAGCCGCGACCCGAATGAGCAGTACTTC
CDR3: CASSRDPNEQYF

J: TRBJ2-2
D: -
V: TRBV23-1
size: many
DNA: TGCGCCAGCAGTCAAATAACAGGGATAGCCGGGGAGCTGTTTTTT
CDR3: CASSQITGIAGELFF

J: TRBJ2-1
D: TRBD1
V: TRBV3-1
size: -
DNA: TGTGCCAGCAGCCCCCCCGGGACAGGGTACAATGAGCAGTTCTTC
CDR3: CASSPPGTGYNEQFF

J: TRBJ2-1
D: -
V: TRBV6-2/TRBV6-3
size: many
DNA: TGTGCCAGCAGTTCAGGGGGAGGTCCGAACTTC
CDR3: CASSSGGGPNF

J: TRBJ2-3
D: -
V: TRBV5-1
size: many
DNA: TGCGCCAGCAGTCCGGGACACCTTACAGATACGCAGTATTTT
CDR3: CASSPGHLTDTQYF

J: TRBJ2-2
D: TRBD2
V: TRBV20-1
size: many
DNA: TGCAGTGCTAGAGATTATGGTAGCGGGCCGAGCGGGGAGCTGTTTTTT
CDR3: CSARDYGSGPSGELFF

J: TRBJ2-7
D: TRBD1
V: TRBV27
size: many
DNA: TGTGCCAGCCGATGGGACAGGGGGACAGGCGAGCAGTACTTC
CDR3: CASRWDRGTGEQYF

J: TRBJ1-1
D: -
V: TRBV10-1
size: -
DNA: TGCGCCAGCAGTGAGTCGACATCGGGAACTGAAGCTTTCTTT
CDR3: CASSESTSGTEAFF

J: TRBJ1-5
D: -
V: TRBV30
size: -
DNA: TGTGCCTGGCAGGACGGGGGCAATCAGCCCCAGCATTTT
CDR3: CAWQDGGNQPQHF

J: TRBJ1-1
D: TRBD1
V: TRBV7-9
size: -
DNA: TGTGCCAGCAGCTCTTGGACAGGGAGAAGAATGAACACTGAAGCTTTCTTT
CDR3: CASSSWTGRRMNTEAFF

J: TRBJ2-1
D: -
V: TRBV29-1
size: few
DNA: TGCAGCGTTGACCGCGTGGGTGTTAATGAGCAGTTCTTC
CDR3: CSVDRVGVNEQFF

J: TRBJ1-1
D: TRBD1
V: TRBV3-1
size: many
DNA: TGTGCCAGCAGCCTACAGGGGGTTATCGGAGCTTTCTTT
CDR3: CASSLQGVIGAFF

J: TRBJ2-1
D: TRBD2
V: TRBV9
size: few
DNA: TGTGCCAGCAGCGTAGGATCCCCTAGCGGGAAATCAGATGAGCAGTTCTTC
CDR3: CASSVGSPSGKSDEQFF

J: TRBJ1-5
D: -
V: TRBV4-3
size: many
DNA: TGCGCCAGCAGCCAAGATAGAAGCCAGTGGGATCAGCCCCAGCATTTT
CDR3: CASSQDRSQWDQPQHF

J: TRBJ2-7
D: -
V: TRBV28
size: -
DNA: TGTGCCAGCAGATTAATGAGGGCCCACGAGCAGTACTTC
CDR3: CASRLMRAHEQYF

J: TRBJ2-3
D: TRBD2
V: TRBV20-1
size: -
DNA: TGCAGTGCCCTAGCGGGAGAGGGAACTGATACGCAGTATTTT
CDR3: CSALAGEGTDTQYF

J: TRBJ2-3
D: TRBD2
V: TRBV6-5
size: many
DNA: TGTGCCAGCAGTACGGCCTGGCGGGAGTACACAGATACGCAGTATTTT
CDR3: CASSTAWREYTDTQYF

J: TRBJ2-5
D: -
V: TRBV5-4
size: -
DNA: TGTGCCAGCAGCTTGTTACCTCTGAACATCATCCCGACGGAGACCCAGTACTTC
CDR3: CASSLLPLNIIPTETQYF

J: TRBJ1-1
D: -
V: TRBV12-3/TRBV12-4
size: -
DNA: TGTGCCAGCAGTCTCTATGGTGAAACCTGGAACACTGAAGCTTTCTTT
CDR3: CASSLYGETWNTEAFF

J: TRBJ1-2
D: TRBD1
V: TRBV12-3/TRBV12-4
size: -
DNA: TGTGCCAGCACCTCGACAGGGTTGATTGGGGGCTACACCTTC
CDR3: CASTSTGLIGGYTF

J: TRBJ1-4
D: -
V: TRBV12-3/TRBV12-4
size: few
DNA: TGTGCCAGCAGACAAACTGGGGGAGCTAATGAAAAACTGTTTTTT
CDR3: CASRQTGGANEKLFF

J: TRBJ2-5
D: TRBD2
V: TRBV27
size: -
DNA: TGTGCCAGCAGTTCCCAGCGGGGAGCATATTGGCCCCAGTACTTC
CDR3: CASSSQRGAYWPQYF

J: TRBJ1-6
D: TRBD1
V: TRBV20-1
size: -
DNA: TGCAGTGCTAGTGGACAGGGGGGTTCACCCCTCCACTTT
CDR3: CSASGQGGSPLHF

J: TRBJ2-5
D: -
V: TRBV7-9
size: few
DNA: TGTGCCAGCAGCTTCCAAGGGGGCCAAGAGACCCAGTACTTC
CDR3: CASSFQGGQETQYF

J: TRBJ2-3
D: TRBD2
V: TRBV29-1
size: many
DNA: TGCAGCGGGGGACGGGTCGGGACTAGCGGGAGAACGAGCGCAGATACGCAGTATTTT
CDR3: CSGGRVGTSGRTSADTQYF

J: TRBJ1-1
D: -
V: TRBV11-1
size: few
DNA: TGTGCCAGCAGCTTAGCGCTTGCCAGGGACACTGAAGCTTTCTTT
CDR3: CASSLALARDTEAFF

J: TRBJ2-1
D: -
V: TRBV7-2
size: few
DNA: TGTGCCAGCAGCTTTTTGTCAAGCTCCTACAATGAGCAGTTCTTC
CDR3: CASSFLSSSYNEQFF

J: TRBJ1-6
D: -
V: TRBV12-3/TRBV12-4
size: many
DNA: TGTGCCAGCACATCGGGGGGTCAATCACCCCTCCACTTT
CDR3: CASTSGGQSPLHF